This is a list of T cell receptor beta chains from one sample in a study of CD8 T cells in Susac syndrome. TCRdb recomputed calls from the immunoSEQ multiplex PCR reads with MiXCR, one row per CDR3 protein. The table includes fewer than 150,000 distinct CDR3 sequences, 93% detected once. Input material: CD4+ T cells from PBMCs. The source of these receptors is a human donor with multiple sclerosis. Both conserved end residues are part of each CDR3. The D gene is left open where the match is weak. Clone size appears in some rows only: once, few, many, or a class for an expanded clone.

TRBD1	TRBV18	TRBJ2-1	.	TGTGCCAGCTCTCCCGGACAGGACACCAAATATCAGTTCTTC	CASSPGQDTKYQFF
TRBD2	TRBV28	TRBJ2-1	.	TGTGCCACCATGTGGGCTAGCGGGGCCAATGAGCAGTTCTTC	CATMWASGANEQFF
.	TRBV6-5	TRBJ1-5	.	TGTGCCAGCAGTTCAACCGGGGCCTCAAATAGCAATCAGCCCCAGCATTTT	CASSSTGASNSNQPQHF
.	TRBV3-1	TRBJ1-3	.	TGTGCCAGCAGCCAAGAGGCACTCTCTGGAAACACCATATATTTT	CASSQEALSGNTIYF
.	TRBV9	TRBJ2-3	.	TGTGCCAGCAGCGTAGTTTCGGGAGATACGCAGTATTTT	CASSVVSGDTQYF
.	TRBV6-5	TRBJ2-1	.	TGTGCCAGCAGTTACGATCTAAACTCCTACAATGAGCAGTTCTTC	CASSYDLNSYNEQFF
.	TRBV30	TRBJ1-2	.	TGTGCCTGGGGGGGACTATTTAACTATGGCTACACCTTC	CAWGGLFNYGYTF
TRBD1	TRBV2	TRBJ1-5	.	TGTGCCAGCAGTTATCACAGGGGGCGGAAAACCAGCAATCAGCCCCAGCATTTT	CASSYHRGRKTSNQPQHF
.	TRBV7-2	TRBJ1-5	.	TGTGCCAGCAGCTTTGAGGGGGGGTCAGGGCCCCAGCATTTT	CASSFEGGSGPQHF
.	TRBV7-3	TRBJ2-1	.	TGTGCCAGCAGCTTAGTCTCCCTAAGGGGGGGGATAAATGAGCAGTTCTTC	CASSLVSLRGGINEQFF
.	TRBV11-1	TRBJ2-2	once	TGTGCCAGCGGACGATATCGCAGGGGTGGCGCCGGACCATACCCAAACACCGGGGAGCTGTTTTTT	CASGRYRRGGAGPYPNTGELFF
TRBD1	TRBV5-6	TRBJ2-7	.	TGTGCCAGCAGGGGGACAGGGTCCCCCTACGAGCAGTACTTC	CASRGTGSPYEQYF
TRBD1	TRBV7-9	TRBJ1-4	.	TGTGCCAGCAGCCCCGGGACAGGGAATGAAAAACTGTTTTTT	CASSPGTGNEKLFF
.	TRBV4-1	TRBJ1-2	.	TGCGCCAGCAGCCAAGATCGGGTGCGGGAGCGCTACACCTTC	CASSQDRVRERYTF
.	TRBV4-2	TRBJ1-1	.	TGTGCCAGCAGCCAAGGTGTGGGGTTGAACACTGAAGCTTTCTTT	CASSQGVGLNTEAFF